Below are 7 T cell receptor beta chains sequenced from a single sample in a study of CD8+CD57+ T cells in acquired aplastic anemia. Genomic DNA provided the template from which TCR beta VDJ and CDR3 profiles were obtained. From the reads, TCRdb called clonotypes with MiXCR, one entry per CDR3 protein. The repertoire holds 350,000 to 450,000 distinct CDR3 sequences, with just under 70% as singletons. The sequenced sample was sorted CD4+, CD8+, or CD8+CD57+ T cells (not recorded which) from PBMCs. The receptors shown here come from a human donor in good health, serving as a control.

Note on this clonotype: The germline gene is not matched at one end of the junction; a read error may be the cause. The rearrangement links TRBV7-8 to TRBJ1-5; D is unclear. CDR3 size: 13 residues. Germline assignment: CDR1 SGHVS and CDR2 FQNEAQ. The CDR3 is CASSQDLDQPRHF. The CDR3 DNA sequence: TGCGCCAGCAGCCAGGACCTTGATCAGCCCCGGCATTTT.

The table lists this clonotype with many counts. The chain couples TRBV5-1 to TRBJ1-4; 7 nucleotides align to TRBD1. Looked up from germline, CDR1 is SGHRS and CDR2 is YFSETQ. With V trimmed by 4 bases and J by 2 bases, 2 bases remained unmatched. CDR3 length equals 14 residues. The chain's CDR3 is CASSGDSTNEKLFF. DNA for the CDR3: TGCGCCAGCAGCGGGGACAGTACTAATGAAAAACTGTTTTTT.

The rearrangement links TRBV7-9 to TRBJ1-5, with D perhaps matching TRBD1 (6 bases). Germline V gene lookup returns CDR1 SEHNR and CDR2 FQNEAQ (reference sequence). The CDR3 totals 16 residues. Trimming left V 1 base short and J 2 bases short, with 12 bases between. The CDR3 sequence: CASSLGLGAGNQPQHF. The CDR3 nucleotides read TGTGCCAGCAGCTTAGGCTTGGGGGCAGGCAATCAGCCCCAGCATTTT.

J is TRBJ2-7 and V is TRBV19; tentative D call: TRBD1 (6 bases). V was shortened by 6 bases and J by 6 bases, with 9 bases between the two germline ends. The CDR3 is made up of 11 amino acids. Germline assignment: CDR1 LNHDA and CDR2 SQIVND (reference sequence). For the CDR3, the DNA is TGTGCCAGTAGCACAGGGTCCGAGCAGTACTTC. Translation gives CASSTGSEQYF.

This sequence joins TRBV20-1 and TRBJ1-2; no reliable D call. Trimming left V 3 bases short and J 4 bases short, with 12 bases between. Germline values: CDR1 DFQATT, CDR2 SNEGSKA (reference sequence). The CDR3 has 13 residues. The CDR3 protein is CSASLPESYGYTF. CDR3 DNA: TGCAGTGCTAGTCTGCCCGAGTCCTATGGCTACACCTTC.

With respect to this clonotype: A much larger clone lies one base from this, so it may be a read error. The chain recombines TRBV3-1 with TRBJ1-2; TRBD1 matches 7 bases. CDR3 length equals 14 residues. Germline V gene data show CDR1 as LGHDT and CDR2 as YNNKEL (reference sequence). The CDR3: CVSSHLTGPYGYTF. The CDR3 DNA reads TGTGTCAGCAGCCATTTGACAGGGCCTTATGGCTACACCTTC.

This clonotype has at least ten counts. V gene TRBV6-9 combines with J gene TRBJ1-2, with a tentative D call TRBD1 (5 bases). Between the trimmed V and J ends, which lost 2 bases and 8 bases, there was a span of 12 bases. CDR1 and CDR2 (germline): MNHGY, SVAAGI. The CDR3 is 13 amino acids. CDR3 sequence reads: CASSYRNGDGYTF. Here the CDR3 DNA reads TGTGCCAGCAGTTATAGGAATGGGGACGGCTACACCTTC.